A selection of T cell receptor beta chains follows, all from one sample in a study of blood T cell repertoires in COVID-19. Produced via immunoSEQ multiplex PCR; TCRdb's table is partial and in-frame only. The repertoire has some 180,000 clones, under 85% of them found once; the top ten carry roughly 6.8%. Sequencing was done on a sample of peripheral blood. The origin of the receptors is a human donor in a cohort sampled during active COVID-19. The CDR3 runs from the conserved cysteine through the conserved F or W. The D gene is left open where the match is weak. Clone sizes are given selectively: once, few, many, or a class where the clone is expanded.

cdr3_nt cdr3_aa cdr3_length j_call v_call clone_size d_call
TGCGCCAGCAGCACACACCGGGACAGGGAATCCTACGAGCAGTACTTC CASSTHRDRESYEQYF 16 TRBJ2-7 TRBV5-1 NA TRBD1
TGTGCCAGCAGCCCTCGGACAGGGAAAATATACACTGAAGCTTTCTTT CASSPRTGKIYTEAFF 16 TRBJ1-1 TRBV14 few TRBD1
TGTGCCAGCAGTTTACGGGGAGCAGGGGAGTCTTTCGCCTACGAGCAGTACTTC CASSLRGAGESFAYEQYF 18 TRBJ2-7 TRBV27 NA NA
TGCGCCAGCAGCCAACCGGGACAGGGGGAAGTTGGGCAGTACTTC CASSQPGQGEVGQYF 15 TRBJ2-7 TRBV4-1 NA TRBD1
TGTGCCAGCAGCGTAGCGGACAGCCGGTACAATGAGCAGTTCTTC CASSVADSRYNEQFF 15 TRBJ2-1 TRBV9 NA NA
TGTGCCAGCAGTGTGGACTCATGGACGCAGTATTTT CASSVDSWTQYF 12 TRBJ2-3 TRBV2 NA NA
TGTGCCAGCAGCTTGGCTGTGAACACTGAAGCTTTCTTT CASSLAVNTEAFF 13 TRBJ1-1 TRBV5-4 NA NA
TGCGCCAGCAGCAAAGAAGACGGAGTCCTTGAAGCTTTCTTT CASSKEDGVLEAFF 14 TRBJ1-1 TRBV5-1 NA NA
TGTGCCAGCAGCTTGTCCACTGGGACAGCCGTCGGCTACACCTTC CASSLSTGTAVGYTF 15 TRBJ1-2 TRBV5-4 NA TRBD1
TGTGCCACCAGTGATTTGCCGTTGGGGAGCTCCTACGAGCAGTACTTC CATSDLPLGSSYEQYF 16 TRBJ2-7 TRBV24-1 NA NA
TGCGCCAGCAGTCACAGTGACAGGGTGGTAGCATTCGGGGCCAACGTCCTGACTTTC CASSHSDRVVAFGANVLTF 19 TRBJ2-6 TRBV5-1 NA TRBD1
TGTGCCAGCAGCTACGGGACTCAAGAGACCCAGTACTTC CASSYGTQETQYF 13 TRBJ2-5 TRBV11-2 NA NA
TGTGCCAGCAGTTACAGGGGTGGTAACACTGAAGCTTTCTTT CASSYRGGNTEAFF 14 TRBJ1-1 TRBV6-2/TRBV6-3 NA NA
TGCGCCAGCAGCTTGAATGGAGGGCAGGACACCGGGGAGCTGTTTTTT CASSLNGGQDTGELFF 16 TRBJ2-2 TRBV5-1 NA NA
TGTGCCAGCAGTGGCCCGCTGGAAGGCGGGGGGGCCCGAGAGACCCAGTACTTC CASSGPLEGGGARETQYF 18 TRBJ2-5 TRBV2 NA TRBD2
TGTGCCAGCAGTTTATATTCAGGCGAGATGAACACTGAAGCTTTCTTT CASSLYSGEMNTEAFF 16 TRBJ1-1 TRBV28 NA NA
TGCAGCGTTGAAGACCCACAGGGACGGGATACTGAAGCTTTCTTT CSVEDPQGRDTEAFF 15 TRBJ1-1 TRBV29-1 NA NA
TGTGCCAGCAGCTTAGGCGGGGCCTCTCCGTATGGCTACACCTTC CASSLGGASPYGYTF 15 TRBJ1-2 TRBV11-2 NA NA
TGTGCCTGGAGTTTAACAAATCTGTATGGCTACACCTTC CAWSLTNLYGYTF 13 TRBJ1-2 TRBV30 few NA
TGCGCCAGCAGCCAACGGACAGGGTGGGATGGCTACACCTTC CASSQRTGWDGYTF 14 TRBJ1-2 TRBV4-1 NA TRBD1
TGTGCCAGCAGCTCCATCGGACTGGGGACAGAGGAGTTCTTC CASSSIGLGTEEFF 14 TRBJ2-1 TRBV7-9 NA TRBD1
TGTGCCAGCAGTGAACCGAGGCTCACAGATACGCAGTATTTT CASSEPRLTDTQYF 14 TRBJ2-3 TRBV6-1 NA NA
TGTGCCAGCAGCGTAGTCTGGAACACTGAAGCTTTCTTT CASSVVWNTEAFF 13 TRBJ1-1 TRBV9 NA NA
TGTGCCAGTAGTATCACGGAGGGAGGGGTTGGCAATCAGCCCCAGCATTTT CASSITEGGVGNQPQHF 17 TRBJ1-5 TRBV19 NA NA
TGCGCCAGCAGCCAAGTTCGCGGTGTTCCGGGAAACACCATATATTTT CASSQVRGVPGNTIYF 16 TRBJ1-3 TRBV4-1 NA NA
TGTGCCAGCAGCTTTACTACAGGGGCCGGCCCTGAAGCTTTCTTT CASSFTTGAGPEAFF 15 TRBJ1-1 TRBV7-9 few TRBD1
TGTGCCAGCAGCCCGCACGAGCGGGGGGTCCAGAGGGGCTCCTACAATGAGCAGTTCTTC CASSPHERGVQRGSYNEQFF 20 TRBJ2-1 TRBV4-2 NA TRBD2
TGCGCCAGCAGCATCGGACAGGAGGACGGCACAGATACGCAGTATTTT CASSIGQEDGTDTQYF 16 TRBJ2-3 TRBV5-1 once TRBD1
TGTGCCAGCAGCCAAGGGACTAGCGGGACCTACGAGCAGTACTTC CASSQGTSGTYEQYF 15 TRBJ2-7 TRBV3-1/TRBV3-2 once TRBD2
TGTGCCACCTCAGACCCCCGACAGGGGGCTAATTATGGCTACACCTTC CATSDPRQGANYGYTF 16 TRBJ1-2 TRBV19 NA TRBD1
TGTGCCAGCAGCAAAGTGCGTAGGGGGCGTTCATACTACGAGCAGTACTTC CASSKVRRGRSYYEQYF 17 TRBJ2-7 TRBV21-1 NA NA
TGCGCCAGCAGCCCACTGACAAGAATGAACACTGAAGCTTTCTTT CASSPLTRMNTEAFF 15 TRBJ1-1 TRBV5-1 NA NA
TGTGCCAGCTCACGCACCGGGACAGGGGGCTTAGGTGGCACTGAAGCTTTCTTT CASSRTGTGGLGGTEAFF 18 TRBJ1-1 TRBV18 once TRBD1
TGTGCCGGGGACAGGGGTTACAATGAGCAGTTCTTC CAGDRGYNEQFF 12 TRBJ2-1 TRBV30 once TRBD1
TGTGCCAGCAGCGCCAGGACAGGGTTATCCGGGGAGCTGTTTTTT CASSARTGLSGELFF 15 TRBJ2-2 TRBV5-4 NA TRBD1
TGTGCCAGCAGTGCCTGGACAGGAAAAAACACTGAAGCTTTCTTT CASSAWTGKNTEAFF 15 TRBJ1-1 TRBV25-1 NA TRBD1
TGTGCCAGCAGGACAGATTATAGCAATCAGCCCCAGCATTTT CASRTDYSNQPQHF 14 TRBJ1-5 TRBV5-8 NA NA
TGTGCCAGCAGCCACCGACTAGCGGGGGTGGGAGAGACCCAGTACTTC CASSHRLAGVGETQYF 16 TRBJ2-5 TRBV3-1/TRBV3-2 NA TRBD2
TGTGCCAGCAGCTCGGCAGGGCCTTACGAGCAGTACTTC CASSSAGPYEQYF 13 TRBJ2-7 TRBV13 NA NA
TGCGCCAGCAGCCAAGATAGCGGGTTGGGTGGCTACACCTTC CASSQDSGLGGYTF 14 TRBJ1-2 TRBV4-1 few NA
TGTGCCAGCAGCGGGACAGGGGCAAACACCATATATTTT CASSGTGANTIYF 13 TRBJ1-3 TRBV9 once TRBD1
TGTGCTAGTGGTTTGGCTAGCGGGTTTTCCGGCGGGGAGCTGTTTTTT CASGLASGFSGGELFF 16 TRBJ2-2 TRBV12-5 NA TRBD2
TGCGCCAGCAGCTTGGTGGGACAGGGTGAAGCTTTCTTT CASSLVGQGEAFF 13 TRBJ1-1 TRBV5-1 NA TRBD1
TGCGCCAGCAGGCCCAGACAGGGTGCCGAAGCTTTCTTT CASRPRQGAEAFF 13 TRBJ1-1 TRBV10-2 NA TRBD1
TGTGCCAGCAGCCCCGGCCCCCATATCGGGGGCTACACCTTC CASSPGPHIGGYTF 14 TRBJ1-2 TRBV7-6 NA NA
TGTGCCAGCAGTCAGTACAATGAGCAGTTCTTC CASSQYNEQFF 11 TRBJ2-1 TRBV6-5 NA NA
TGCAGCGTTGAAAAAAAGACTAGCGGGGGGGTGGTGACCGAGCAGTACTTC CSVEKKTSGGVVTEQYF 17 TRBJ2-7 TRBV29-1 NA TRBD2
TGTGCCAGCAGTGTACAAAAATATAATTCACCCCTCCACTTT CASSVQKYNSPLHF 14 TRBJ1-6 TRBV2 NA NA
TGTGCCAGCAGTTCACTCGGAGCGGGGGCCCGTAATGAGCAGTTCTTC CASSSLGAGARNEQFF 16 TRBJ2-1 TRBV6-5 NA TRBD2
TGTGCCAGCAGCCAGCGCTCATTAGCGGAGACCCAGTACTTC CASSQRSLAETQYF 14 TRBJ2-5 TRBV7-8 NA NA
TGTGCCAGCAGCTACTCTCGGGTCTCTGGAAACACCATATATTTT CASSYSRVSGNTIYF 15 TRBJ1-3 TRBV5-8 NA NA
TGTGCCAGCTCACCAGAGACAGGGGACCTCTATGGCTACACCTTC CASSPETGDLYGYTF 15 TRBJ1-2 TRBV18 NA TRBD1
TGTGCCAGCAGCTTGGAGGGTTCCTACGAGCAGTACTTC CASSLEGSYEQYF 13 TRBJ2-7 TRBV11-3 NA NA
TGTGCCAGCAGTTACTCGGGGGACAGGGACGAGCAGTACTTC CASSYSGDRDEQYF 14 TRBJ2-7 TRBV6-6 NA TRBD1
TGCGCCAGCAGCCCGGGGAGCCGTGGCACTGAAGCTTTCTTT CASSPGSRGTEAFF 14 TRBJ1-1 TRBV5-1 NA NA